The 7 T cell receptor beta chains given below trace back to one sample, sequenced in a study of blood T cell repertoires in COVID-19. Using immunoSEQ multiplex PCR, the repertoire was profiled, and TCRdb retains in-frame clones only, with some absent. The sample has roughly 200,000 clones; about 86% are singletons. Sequenced input: peripheral blood. The origin of the receptors is a man between 60 and 75 years old who had recovered from COVID-19.

Only a few counts were recorded for this clone. CDR3 sequence: CASSLGGGNYGYTF. Written as DNA, the CDR3 is TGTGCCAGCAGCTTAGGGGGCGGAAACTATGGCTACACCTTC. This chain uses TRBV7-2 with TRBJ1-2; tentatively, D is TRBD1 (5 bases). Germline V gene data show CDR1 as SGHTA and CDR2 as FQGNSA. Trimming took 1 base from V and 2 from J, leaving 8 bases between them. The length of the CDR3 is 14 residues.

The table lists this clone with a count of one. V is TRBV5-1 and J is TRBJ2-7; 7 bases are a match to TRBD2. Germline V gives CDR1 SGHRS, CDR2 YFSETQ. Trimming at V came to 1 base and at J to 0 bases, leaving 13 bases not matched to a gene. The CDR3 consists of 18 residues. Written as DNA, the CDR3 is TGCGCCAGCAGCTTGTCTGGTCTAGGCGGGAGCCCCTCCTACGAGCAGTACTTC. Translated: CASSLSGLGGSPSYEQYF.

The chain has TRBV2 and TRBJ2-4; 9 positions agree with TRBD2. Germline V lookup: CDR1 SNHLY, CDR2 FYNNEI. This CDR3 spans 15 amino acids. With 6 bases clipped from V and 5 bases from J, the junction kept 8 bases outside the gene matches. CDR3 sequence: CASRGGSGSQNIQYF. The CDR3 bases are TGTGCCAGCAGGGGTGGTAGCGGGAGCCAAAACATTCAGTACTTC.

This chain joins TRBV19 and TRBJ2-4, with 8 bases aligning to TRBD1. This CDR3 is 16 amino acids long. Germline V gene lookup returns CDR1 LNHDA and CDR2 SQIVND (reference sequence). V was pared by 9 bases and J by 0 bases, with 10 bases of the junction left unmatched. CDR3 loop: CASQGTGIEAKNIQYF. The CDR3 DNA sequence: TGTGCCAGCCAAGGGACAGGTATCGAAGCCAAAAACATTCAGTACTTC.

The V and J genes are TRBV5-4 and TRBJ2-3; 10 bases are a match to TRBD2. V was clipped by 1 base and J by 5 bases; unmatched bases: 7. Germline CDR1 SGHNT, CDR2 YYREEE (reference sequence). The CDR3 has 16 residues. In DNA, the CDR3 is TGTGCCAGCAGCTTGAGGCTAGCGGGAGAAATAGATACGCAGTATTTT. Protein sequence: CASSLRLAGEIDTQYF. The full variable domain, its missing parts supplied by reference TRBV5-4 and TRBJ2-3, is ETGVTQSPTHLIKTRGQQVTLRCSSQSGHNTVSWYQQALGQGPQFIFQYYREEENGRGNFPPRFSGLQFPNYSSELNVNALELDDSALYLCASSLRLAGEIDTQYFGPGTRLTVL.

The J gene is TRBJ2-5, the V gene TRBV4-1; TRBD1 aligns across 7 bases. The germline CDR1 and CDR2 sequences are MGHRA and YSYEKL. The CDR3 length is 13 residues. With V trimmed by 4 bases and J by 5 bases, 4 bases remained unmatched. The CDR3 sequence: CASSPDRAETQYF. For the CDR3, the DNA is TGCGCCAGCAGCCCAGACAGGGCTGAGACCCAGTACTTC.

The V call is TRBV7-7, the J call TRBJ2-5; D is ambiguous. The CDR3 has 15 residues. In germline, CDR1 is SSHAT, CDR2 FNYEAQ (reference sequence). V was shortened by 2 bases and J by 3 bases, with 13 bases between the two germline ends. CDR3 nucleotide sequence: TGTGCCAGCAGCTTACGCTCCAGGCTGGAAGAGACCCAGTACTTC. Translated: CASSLRSRLEETQYF.